The 14 T cell receptor beta chains presented below share a single source sample, sequenced in a study of cytomegalovirus exposure and HLA in healthy donors (dated by TCRdb to about 2017). Libraries were prepared through the immunoSEQ multiplex PCR assay. The multiplex PCR relied on a mix of 60 forward primers for TCR Vbeta segments and 13 reverse primers for TCR Jbeta segments. Drawn from immuneACCESS, this table holds only the in-frame rearrangements with V and J called that TCRdb kept. Clones are partly lost; checked studies trace under half to an unresolved V gene and leave the rest unexplained. The sample table shows around 150,000 clones, and approximately 71% are seen once. Roughly a tenth of the sample lies in the top ten. Sequencing was carried out using PBMCs. The receptors originated from a man in his thirties or forties in good health and CMV-seropositive.

The chain couples TRBV10-2 to TRBJ2-7; D call uncertain. The CDR3 contains 13 residues. Germline values: CDR1 WSHSY, CDR2 SAAADI. V was clipped by 5 bases and J by 0 bases, with 8 bases between them. For the CDR3, the DNA is TGCGCCAGCAGTCTATATTACTCCTACGAGCAGTACTTC. This encodes CASSLYYSYEQYF.

The V gene is TRBV6-5, the J gene TRBJ1-3; TRBD1 might be the D (6 bases). CDR3 length: 15 residues. The germline CDR1 and CDR2 sequences are MNHEY and SVGAGI. The V gene lost 5 bases and the J gene lost 2 bases, with 13 bases spanning the gap. The CDR3 coding sequence is TGTGCCAGCAGTATCACAGGGATGGCTGGAAACACCATATATTTT. Translation gives CASSITGMAGNTIYF.

V gene TRBV9 combines with J gene TRBJ1-1; 7 bases match TRBD1. V trimming: 8 bases; J trimming: 1 base; junction bases outside the gene matches: 8. The CDR3 consists of 14 residues. CDR1 SGDLS and CDR2 YYNGEE come from the germline V gene. This CDR3 is CASRQGSENTEAFF. CDR3 coding DNA: TGTGCCAGTAGACAGGGATCGGAGAACACTGAAGCTTTCTTT. The full variable domain, in which reference TRBV9 and TRBJ1-1 provide the parts outside the CDR3, is DSGVTQTPKHLITATGQRVTLRCSPRSGDLSVYWYQQSLDQGLQFLIQYYNGEERAKGNILERFSAQQFPDLHSELNLSSLELGDSALYFCASRQGSENTEAFFGQGTRLTVV.

The gene calls are TRBV27 and TRBJ2-3; D may be TRBD2 (6 bases). The CDR3 loop spans 15 amino acids. Germline V lookup: CDR1 MNHEY, CDR2 SMNVEV (reference sequence). Trimming cost V 5 bases and J 0 bases, with 12 bases left between them. This chain's CDR3 is CASSDGTGSTDTQYF. CDR3 DNA: TGTGCCAGCAGTGACGGGACTGGTAGCACAGATACGCAGTATTTT.

This clone turned up a few times. This chain joins TRBV6-4 and TRBJ2-1, with 10 bases matching TRBD2. J was trimmed by 5 bases and V by 5 bases; bases with no gene match: 6. This CDR3 is 15 amino acids long. In germline, CDR1 is MRHNA, CDR2 SNTAGT. CDR3 in amino acids: CASSPGLAENNEQFF. Here the CDR3 DNA reads TGTGCCAGCAGTCCTGGACTAGCGGAAAACAATGAGCAGTTCTTC.

This clone was detected only once. This chain uses TRBV28 with TRBJ2-1; 15 nucleotides match TRBD2. The germline V gene encodes CDR1 MDHEN and CDR2 SYDVKM. With V trimmed by 6 bases and J by 3 bases, 6 bases remained unmatched. CDR3 length: 17 amino acids. CDR3 sequence reads: CASSSGLAGGNYNEQFF. DNA for the CDR3: TGTGCCAGCAGCTCTGGACTAGCGGGAGGGAACTACAATGAGCAGTTCTTC.

The chain joins TRBV15 to TRBJ2-5, with 7 bases matching TRBD2. The CDR3 loop spans 15 amino acids. CDR1 and CDR2 from the germline V gene are LNHNV and YYDKDF (reference sequence). The junction had 3 bases not matched to a gene; V was cut back by 0 bases and J by 2 bases. CDR3 protein: CATSRDVGGQETQYF. The CDR3 DNA reads TGTGCCACCAGCAGAGATGTGGGGGGGCAAGAGACCCAGTACTTC.

The chain combines TRBV5-6 with TRBJ2-1; 10 bases line up with TRBD2. The V and J ends lost 4 bases and 3 bases, in that order; junction bases with no gene match: 10. The germline V gene has CDR1 SGHDT and CDR2 YYEEEE. CDR3 length: 17 amino acids. For the CDR3, the DNA is TGTGCCAGCAGCCGGAGAGCTAGCGGGAGTATCTACAATGAGCAGTTCTTC. Translated: CASSRRASGSIYNEQFF.

The V call is TRBV30, the J call TRBJ2-3; the D gene is possibly TRBD2 (5 bases). This CDR3 has 14 amino acids. Trimming took 0 bases from V and 4 from J, leaving 11 bases between them. Germline CDR1 reads GTSNPN; CDR2 reads SVGIG (reference sequence). CDR3 loop: CAWSVRARADTQYF. For the CDR3, the DNA is TGTGCCTGGAGTGTGAGGGCGCGGGCAGATACGCAGTATTTT.

The V and J genes are TRBV7-2 and TRBJ2-2; maybe TRBD2 (6 bases). The CDR3 extends over 15 amino acids. Trimming removed 0 bases at V and 5 bases at J, with 10 bases between. Germline CDR1 SGHTA, CDR2 FQGNSA. The CDR3 sequence is CASSLAGTQTGELFF. CDR3 nucleotide sequence: TGTGCCAGCAGCTTAGCAGGGACTCAAACCGGGGAGCTGTTTTTT.

The gene calls are TRBV28 and TRBJ1-1; TRBD1 matches 8 bases. The CDR3 is 12 residues long. Germline trimming cut 8 bases from V and 6 bases from J; bases unmatched to any gene: 5. Germline V gene sequence: CDR1 MDHEN, CDR2 SYDVKM. The CDR3 coding sequence is TGTGCCAGCGGACAGGGAAGGGCTGAAGCTTTCTTT. It specifies CASGQGRAEAFF. The full variable domain, completed using reference TRBV28 and TRBJ1-1, is DVKVTQSSRYLVKRTGEKVFLECVQDMDHENMFWYRQDPGLGLRLIYFSYDVKMKEKGDIPEGYSVSREKKERFSLILESASTNQTSMYLCASGQGRAEAFFGQGTRLTVV.

The J gene is TRBJ1-5, the V gene TRBV15; the D gene is possibly TRBD1 (6 bases). This CDR3 comprises 18 residues. Trimming shortened V by 5 bases and J by 0 bases, and 20 bases separated the two germline ends. Per germline, CDR1 LNHNV and CDR2 YYDKDF (reference sequence). The CDR3 reads CATSSTGTMQYSNQPQHF. The CDR3 nucleotides are TGTGCCACCAGCTCGACCGGGACAATGCAGTATAGCAATCAGCCCCAGCATTTT. The variable domain in full, with the rest retrieved from reference TRBV15 and TRBJ1-5, is DAMVIQNPRYQVTQFGKPVTLSCSQTLNHNVMYWYQQKSSQAPKLLFHYYDKDFNNEADTPDNFQSRRPNTSFCFLDIRSPGLGDTAMYLCATSSTGTMQYSNQPQHFGDGTRLSIL.

V is TRBV10-1 and J is TRBJ2-1; 12 bases align to TRBD2. The J segment lost 0 bases and the V segment lost 3 bases, leaving 6 bases of the junction unmatched. Germline-derived CDR1 and CDR2 are WNHNN and SYGVQD (reference sequence). CDR3 length: 18 residues. CDR3 nucleotides: TGCGCCAGCAGTGACTATTGGACTAGCGGGGTCTCCTACAATGAGCAGTTCTTC. It codes for CASSDYWTSGVSYNEQFF.

The chain carries TRBV4-1 and TRBJ1-2; D not resolved. CDR1 is MGHRA, CDR2 YSYEKL, per germline. The CDR3 contains 16 residues. The ends were cut back, 3 bases at V and 8 bases at J, with 22 bases in the middle. The CDR3 sequence is CASSQSRRVAPMGYTF. The CDR3 nucleotides are TGCGCCAGCAGCCAGAGCCGACGGGTCGCACCGATGGGCTACACCTTC.